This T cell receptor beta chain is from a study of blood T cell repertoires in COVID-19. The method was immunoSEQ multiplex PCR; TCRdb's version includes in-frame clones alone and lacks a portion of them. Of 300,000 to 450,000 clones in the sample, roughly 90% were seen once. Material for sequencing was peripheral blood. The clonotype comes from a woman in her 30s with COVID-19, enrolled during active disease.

The CDR3 loop reads CASSDWGGLDDGELFF. CDR3 in DNA: TGTGCCAGCAGTGACTGGGGGGGGCTTGACGACGGGGAGCTGTTTTTT. V and J are TRBV2 and TRBJ2-2; a weak D match, TRBD2 (7 bases). Deletions cut 3 bases from V and 7 bases from J, with 18 bases between. Germline V gene data show CDR1 as SNHLY and CDR2 as FYNNEI. This CDR3 contains 16 residues.